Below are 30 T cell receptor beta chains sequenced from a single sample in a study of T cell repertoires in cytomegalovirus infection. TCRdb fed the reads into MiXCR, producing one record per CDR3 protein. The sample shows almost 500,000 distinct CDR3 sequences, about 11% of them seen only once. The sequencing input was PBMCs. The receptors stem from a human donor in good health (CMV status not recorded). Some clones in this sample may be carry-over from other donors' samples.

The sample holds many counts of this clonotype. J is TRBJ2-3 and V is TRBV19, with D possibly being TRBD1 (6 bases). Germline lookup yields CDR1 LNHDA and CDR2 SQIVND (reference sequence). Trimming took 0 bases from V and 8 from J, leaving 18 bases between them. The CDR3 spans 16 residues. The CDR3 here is CASSIDLGTRIGTQYF. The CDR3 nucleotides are TGTGCCAGTAGTATAGATCTCGGGACAAGGATCGGTACGCAGTATTTT.

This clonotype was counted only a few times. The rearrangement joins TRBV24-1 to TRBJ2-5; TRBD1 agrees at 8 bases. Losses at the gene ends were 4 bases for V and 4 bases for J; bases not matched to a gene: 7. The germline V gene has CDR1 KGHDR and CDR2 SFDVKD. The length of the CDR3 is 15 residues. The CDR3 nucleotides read TGTGCCACCAGTGACCCTGGACAGGGCGGAGAGACCCAGTACTTC. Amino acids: CATSDPGQGGETQYF.

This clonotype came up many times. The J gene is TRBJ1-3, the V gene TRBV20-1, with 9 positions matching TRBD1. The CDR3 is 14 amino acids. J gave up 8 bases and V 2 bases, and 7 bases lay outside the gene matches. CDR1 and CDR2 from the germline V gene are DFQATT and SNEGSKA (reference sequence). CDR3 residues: CSARTGGARDTIYF. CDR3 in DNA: TGCAGTGCTAGAACAGGGGGCGCAAGGGACACCATATATTTT.

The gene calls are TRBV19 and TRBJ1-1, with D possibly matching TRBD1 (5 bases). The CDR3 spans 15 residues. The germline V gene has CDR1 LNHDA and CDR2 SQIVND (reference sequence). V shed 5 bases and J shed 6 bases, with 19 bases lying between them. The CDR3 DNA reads TGTGCCAGTAGTGCAAGATCCGACAGAGGGGCTGAAGCTTTCTTT. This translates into CASSARSDRGAEAFF.

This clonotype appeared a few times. The CDR3 loop is CSVETAKAGYTF. Here the CDR3 DNA reads TGCAGCGTTGAGACGGCGAAGGCTGGCTACACCTTC. The chain is built from TRBV29-1 and TRBJ1-2; D remains ambiguous. The V gene's germline CDR1 is SQVTM and CDR2 ANQGSEA. Trimming cost V 3 bases and J 7 bases, with 12 bases left between them. The CDR3 is 12 amino acids. Combining the CDR3 with reference TRBV29-1 and TRBJ1-2 gives the whole variable domain SAVISQKPSRDICQRGTSLTIQCQVDSQVTMMFWYRQQPGQSLTLIATANQGSEATYESGFVIDKFPISRPNLTFSTLTVSNMSPEDSSIYLCSVETAKAGYTFGSGTRLTVV.

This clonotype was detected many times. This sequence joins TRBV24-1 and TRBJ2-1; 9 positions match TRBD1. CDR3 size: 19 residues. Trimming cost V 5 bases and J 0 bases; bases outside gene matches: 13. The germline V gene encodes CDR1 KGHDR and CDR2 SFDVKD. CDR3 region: CATSAGTGSDWVSYNEQFF. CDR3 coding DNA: TGTGCCACCAGTGCTGGGACAGGGTCGGATTGGGTCTCCTACAATGAGCAGTTCTTC.

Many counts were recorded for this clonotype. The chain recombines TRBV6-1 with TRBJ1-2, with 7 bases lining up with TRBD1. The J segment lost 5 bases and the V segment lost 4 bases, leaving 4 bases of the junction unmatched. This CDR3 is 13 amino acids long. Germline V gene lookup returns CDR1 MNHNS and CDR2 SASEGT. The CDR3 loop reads CASSVGTAYGYTF. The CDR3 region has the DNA TGTGCCAGCAGTGTTGGGACAGCTTATGGCTACACCTTC.

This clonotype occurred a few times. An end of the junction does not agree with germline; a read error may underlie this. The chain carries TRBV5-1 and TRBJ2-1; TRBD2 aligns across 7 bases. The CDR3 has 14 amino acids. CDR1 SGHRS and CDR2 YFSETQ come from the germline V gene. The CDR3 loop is CASREGRAPVPEAF. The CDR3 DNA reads TGCGCCAGCAGAGAAGGGAGGGCTCCCGTGCCAGAGGCCTTC.

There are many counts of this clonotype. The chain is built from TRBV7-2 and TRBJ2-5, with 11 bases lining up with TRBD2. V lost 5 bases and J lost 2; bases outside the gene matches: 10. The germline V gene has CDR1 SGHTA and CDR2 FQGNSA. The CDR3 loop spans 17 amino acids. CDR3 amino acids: CASSQSRTSGPQETQYF. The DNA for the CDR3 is TGTGCCAGCAGCCAATCACGGACTAGCGGGCCACAAGAGACCCAGTACTTC.

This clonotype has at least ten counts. CDR3 coding DNA: TGTGCCATCAGTGGATGGGACAGGGAAAATTCAGATACGCAGTATTTT. It codes for CAISGWDRENSDTQYF. The rearrangement uses TRBV10-3 and TRBJ2-3; 9 bases map to TRBD1. V shed 4 bases and J 4 bases; nucleotides not matched to a gene: 9. Germline V gene data show CDR1 as ENHRY and CDR2 as SYGVKD. This CDR3 is 16 amino acids long.

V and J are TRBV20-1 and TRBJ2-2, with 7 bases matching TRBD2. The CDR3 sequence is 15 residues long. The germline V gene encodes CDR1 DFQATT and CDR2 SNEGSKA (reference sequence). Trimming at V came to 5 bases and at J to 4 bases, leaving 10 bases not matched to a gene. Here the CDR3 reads CSAGGGGVFTGELFF. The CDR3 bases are TGCAGTGCTGGGGGGGGTGGGGTGTTCACCGGGGAGCTGTTTTTT.

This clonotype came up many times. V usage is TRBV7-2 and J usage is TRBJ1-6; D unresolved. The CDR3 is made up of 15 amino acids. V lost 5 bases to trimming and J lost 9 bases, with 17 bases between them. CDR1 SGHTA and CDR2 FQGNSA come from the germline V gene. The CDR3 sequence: CASSLTQGRASPLHF. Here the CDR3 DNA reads TGTGCCAGCAGCCTAACCCAAGGGAGAGCTTCACCCCTCCACTTT. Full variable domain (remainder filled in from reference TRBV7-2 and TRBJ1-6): GAGVSQSPSNKVTEKGKDVELRCDPISGHTALYWYRQSLGQGLEFLIYFQGNSAPDKSGLPSDRFSAERTGGSVSTLTIQRTQQEDSAVYLCASSLTQGRASPLHFGNGTRLTVT.

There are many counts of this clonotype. CDR3 protein: CASSLSGGFYEQYF. CDR3 DNA sequence: TGTGCCAGCAGCTTAAGCGGGGGTTTCTACGAGCAGTACTTC. The chain employs TRBV7-9 and TRBJ2-7; 8 nucleotides align to TRBD2. Losses at the gene ends were 2 bases for V and 3 bases for J; bases not matched to a gene: 3. Germline lookup yields CDR1 SEHNR and CDR2 FQNEAQ (reference sequence). The CDR3 is 14 residues long.

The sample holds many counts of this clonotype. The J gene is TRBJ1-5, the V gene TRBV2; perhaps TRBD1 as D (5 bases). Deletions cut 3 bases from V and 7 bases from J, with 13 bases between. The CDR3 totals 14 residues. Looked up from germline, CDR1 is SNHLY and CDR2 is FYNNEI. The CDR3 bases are TGTGCCAGCAGTGAGGGGCTAGGTGGACAGCCCCAGCATTTT. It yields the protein CASSEGLGGQPQHF.

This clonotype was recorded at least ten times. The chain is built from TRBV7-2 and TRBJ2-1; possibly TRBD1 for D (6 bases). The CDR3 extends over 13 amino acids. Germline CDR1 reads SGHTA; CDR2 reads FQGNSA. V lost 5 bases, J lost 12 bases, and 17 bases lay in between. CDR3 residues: CASSPYVGQSQFF. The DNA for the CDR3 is TGTGCCAGCAGCCCCTACGTCGGACAGTCGCAGTTCTTC.

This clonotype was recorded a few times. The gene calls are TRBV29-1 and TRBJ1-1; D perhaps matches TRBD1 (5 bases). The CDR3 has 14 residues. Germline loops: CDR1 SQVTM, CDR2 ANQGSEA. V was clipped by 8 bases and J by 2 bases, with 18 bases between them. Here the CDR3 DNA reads TGCAGCAGCGTCGGGGGGAGGCCCAACACTGAAGCTTTCTTT. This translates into CSSVGGRPNTEAFF.

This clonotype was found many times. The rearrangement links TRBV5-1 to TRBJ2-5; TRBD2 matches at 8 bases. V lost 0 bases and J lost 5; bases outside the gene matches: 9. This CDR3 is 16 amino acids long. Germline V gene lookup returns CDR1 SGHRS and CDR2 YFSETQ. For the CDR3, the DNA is TGCGCCAGCAGCTTGGGTCCCAGCGGGAGCTGGGAGACCCAGTACTTC. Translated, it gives CASSLGPSGSWETQYF.

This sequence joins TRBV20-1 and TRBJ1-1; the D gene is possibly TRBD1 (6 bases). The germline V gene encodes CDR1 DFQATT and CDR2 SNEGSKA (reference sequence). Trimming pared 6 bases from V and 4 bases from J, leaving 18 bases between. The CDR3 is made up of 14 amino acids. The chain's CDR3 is CSANPSQGSTEAFF. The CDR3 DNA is TGCAGTGCCAACCCTTCACAGGGCTCCACTGAAGCTTTCTTT.

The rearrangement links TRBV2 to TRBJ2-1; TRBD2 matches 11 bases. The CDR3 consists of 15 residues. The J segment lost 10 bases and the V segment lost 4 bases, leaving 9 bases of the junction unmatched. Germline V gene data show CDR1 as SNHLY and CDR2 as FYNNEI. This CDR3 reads CASSGGSGGGSEQFF. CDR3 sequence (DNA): TGTGCCAGCAGTGGGGGTAGCGGGGGGGGCAGCGAGCAGTTCTTC.

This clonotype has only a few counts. CDR3 residues: CASTASKVTHDYGYTF. CDR3 DNA: TGTGCCAGCACCGCTTCGAAGGTAACCCATGACTATGGCTACACCTTC. The genes are TRBV12-3 or TRBV12-4 and TRBJ1-2, with D hard to call. CDR3 length: 16 residues. Trimming removed 7 bases from V and 3 bases from J, with 21 bases in between.

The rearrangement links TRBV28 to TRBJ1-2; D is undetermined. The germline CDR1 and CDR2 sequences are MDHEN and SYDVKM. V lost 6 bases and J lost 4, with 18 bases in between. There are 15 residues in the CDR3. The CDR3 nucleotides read TGTGCCAGCAGCCGGTTTTATGTAGGGCGCTATGGCTACACCTTC. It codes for CASSRFYVGRYGYTF.

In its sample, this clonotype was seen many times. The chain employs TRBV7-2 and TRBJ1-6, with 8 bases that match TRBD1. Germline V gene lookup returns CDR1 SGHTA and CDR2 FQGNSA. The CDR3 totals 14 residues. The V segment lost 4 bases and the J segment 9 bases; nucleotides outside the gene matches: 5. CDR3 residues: CASSSYRGSSPLHF. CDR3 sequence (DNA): TGTGCCAGCAGCTCCTACAGGGGGAGTTCACCCCTCCACTTT.

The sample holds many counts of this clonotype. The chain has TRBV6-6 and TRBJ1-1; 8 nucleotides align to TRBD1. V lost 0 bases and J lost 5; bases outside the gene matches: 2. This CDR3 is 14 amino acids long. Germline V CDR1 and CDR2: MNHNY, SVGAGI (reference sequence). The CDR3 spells CASSYSTGETEAFF. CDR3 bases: TGTGCCAGCAGTTACTCGACAGGGGAAACTGAAGCTTTCTTT.

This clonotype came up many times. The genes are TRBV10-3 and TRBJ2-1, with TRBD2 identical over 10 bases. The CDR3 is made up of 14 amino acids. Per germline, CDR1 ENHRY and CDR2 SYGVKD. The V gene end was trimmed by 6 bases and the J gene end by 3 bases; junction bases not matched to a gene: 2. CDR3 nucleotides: TGTGCCATCAGCCTAGCGGGAGACTACAATGAGCAGTTCTTC. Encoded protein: CAISLAGDYNEQFF.

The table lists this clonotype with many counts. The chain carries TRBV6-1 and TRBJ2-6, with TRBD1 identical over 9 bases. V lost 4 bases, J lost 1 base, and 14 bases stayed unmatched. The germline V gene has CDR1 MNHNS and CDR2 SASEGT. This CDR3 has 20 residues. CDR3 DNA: TGTGCCAGCAGTGGATACCCGGGACAGGGAATACTTTCTGGGGCCAACGTCCTGACTTTC. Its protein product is CASSGYPGQGILSGANVLTF.

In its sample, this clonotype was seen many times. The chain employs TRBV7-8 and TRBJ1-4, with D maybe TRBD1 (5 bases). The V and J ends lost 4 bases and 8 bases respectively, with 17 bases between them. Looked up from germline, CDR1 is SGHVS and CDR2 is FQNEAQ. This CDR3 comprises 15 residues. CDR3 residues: CASSSLRDPGEKLFF. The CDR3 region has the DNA TGTGCCAGCAGCTCTCTCCGGGACCCTGGGGAAAAACTGTTTTTT. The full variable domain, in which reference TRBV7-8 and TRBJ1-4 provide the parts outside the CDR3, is GAGVSQSPRYKVAKRGQDVALRCDPISGHVSLFWYQQALGQGPEFLTYFQNEAQLDKSGLPSDRFFAERPEGSVSTLKIQRTQQEDSAVYLCASSSLRDPGEKLFFGSGTQLSVL.

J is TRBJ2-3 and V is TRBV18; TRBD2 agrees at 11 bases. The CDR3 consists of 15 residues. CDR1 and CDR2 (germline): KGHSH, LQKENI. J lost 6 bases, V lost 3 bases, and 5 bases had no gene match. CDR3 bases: TGTGCCAGCTCACCTGAGGCTAGCGGGAGGGATACGCAGTATTTT. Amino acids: CASSPEASGRDTQYF.

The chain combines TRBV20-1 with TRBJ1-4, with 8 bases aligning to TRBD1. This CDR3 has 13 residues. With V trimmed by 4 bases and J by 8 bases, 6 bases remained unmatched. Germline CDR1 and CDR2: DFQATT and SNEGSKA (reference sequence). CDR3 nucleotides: TGCAGTGCTATCGGACAGGGTTGGGAAAAACTGTTTTTT. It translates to CSAIGQGWEKLFF.

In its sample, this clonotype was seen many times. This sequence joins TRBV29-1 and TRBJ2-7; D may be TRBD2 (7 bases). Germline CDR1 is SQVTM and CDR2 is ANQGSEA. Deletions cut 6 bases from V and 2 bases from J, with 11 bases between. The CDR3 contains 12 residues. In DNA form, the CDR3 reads TGCAGCGTGGGAGGGGGGACCTACGAGCAGTACTTC. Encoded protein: CSVGGGTYEQYF.

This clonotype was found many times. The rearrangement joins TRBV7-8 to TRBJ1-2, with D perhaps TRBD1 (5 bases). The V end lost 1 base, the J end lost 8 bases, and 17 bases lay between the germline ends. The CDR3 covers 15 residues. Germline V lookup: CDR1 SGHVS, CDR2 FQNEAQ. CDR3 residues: CASSLGQEAWDGYTF. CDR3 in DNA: TGTGCCAGCAGCTTAGGGCAGGAGGCGTGGGACGGCTACACCTTC.